The clone carrying this TCR beta chain was picked up many times. Distinct nucleotide sequences in the sample also encode this CDR3. The data belong to a study of blood T cell repertoires in COVID-19. Germline V gives CDR1 MNHEY, CDR2 SVGAGI. This CDR3 is built from 14 residues. The V end lost 8 bases, the J end lost 0 bases, and 11 bases lay between the germline ends. TCRdb keeps only in-frame clones here, not all; method: immunoSEQ multiplex PCR. The sample includes 250,000 to 400,000 clones, 85% to 90% of them seen just once. The chain joins TRBV6-5 to TRBJ1-3; tentatively, D is TRBD1 (5 bases). The specimen sequenced was peripheral blood. The source of this sequence is a woman aged 25 to 39 with COVID-19, enrolled during active disease. CDR3 protein: CASSQDYSGNTIYF. The CDR3 DNA is TGTGCCAGCTCACAGGACTACTCTGGAAACACCATATATTTT.